This TCR beta chain was captured by sequencing in a study of blood T cell repertoires in COVID-19 (dated by TCRdb to the early 2020s). Study-wide context: Collaborator samples came from the United States, Italy and Spain and covered acute and convalescent phases of COVID-19. The prospective study material was composed of cDNA or gDNA derived from T cells, B-cell-depleted T cells, or PBMCs. The dataset comprised deeply sampled blood TCRbeta repertoires from subjects exposed to, actively infected with, or recovered from COVID-19. The repertoires were released in a freely available public database meant as a resource for research on the immune response to SARS-CoV-2. Samples were obtained from the ongoing ImmuneRACE study (first 160 participants) and from about 1,300 subjects provided by 6 global collaborators. Nearly every sample came with metadata listing a de-identified subject ID, COVID-19 status, age in years and sex. Where available, HLA class I and class II types were taken from metadata supplied by the sample provider and were not determined by assay-based typing.

General study outcomes and caveats: How much clinical and demographic metadata was included differed by source and by participant, and the metadata was provided uncurated.

The count of this clone is one. Its antigen is currently not known. No quality values exist for individual bases; no much larger clone is one base distant. CDR1 and CDR2 were assigned from the germline V gene as SGHDN and FVKESK. Deletion took 0 bases off V and 0 bases off J, with a span of 2 bases between the germline ends. The CDR3, cysteine through phenylalanine, is 13 amino acids long. The kept DNA is CDR3 alone, 39 bases in frame from the first base. Each collaborating institution followed its own protocols to collect whole blood in K2EDTA tubes. For TCRbeta analysis, collaborators shipped samples as frozen whole blood, isolated PBMCs, or DNA extracted from either of those sample types. TCRbeta CDR3 regions were amplified from genomic DNA by means of the immunoSEQ Assay, a bias-controlled multiplex PCR. The study's processing was this. Within the assay, amplification of reference gene primers was used to estimate how many nucleated cells each sample contained. Sequence reads were collapsed and filtered to measure the absolute abundance of every unique TCRbeta CDR3 rearrangement. For each sample, productive Simpson clonality was calculated as the square root of Simpson's diversity index across productive rearrangements. Imported from immuneACCESS, the table was reduced by TCRdb to in-frame sequences with V and J called. These copies leave out some clones; in studies compared against another copy, an unresolved V gene accounts for under half, and the cause of the remainder is not known. The DNA gave D and trimming, while V, J and clone size come from that table. In this sample the table shows fewer than 40,000 clones, around 78% of which occur a single time. Of the sample, around 35% is held by the ten largest clones.

Material for sequencing was peripheral blood. The sequence joins TRBV14 to TRBJ1-1, with the D segment identity uncertain. The TCR comes from a man aged 60-69 years with acute or convalescent COVID-19. At the DNA level, the sequence is TGTGCCAGCAGCCAAGACATGAACACTGAAGCTTTCTTT. Translated, this is CASSQDMNTEAFF.